The sequence of this TCR beta chain was determined in a study of T cells in Graves' hyperthyroidism and ophthalmopathy. Turning to the study itself: It was at initial diagnosis, before any treatment, that peripheral blood was collected.

Germline V lookup: CDR1 SGDLS, CDR2 YYNGEE. The V and J ends lost 3 bases and 9 bases respectively, with 24 bases between them. The CDR3 is made up of 16 amino acids. For the diagnoses, clinical symptoms, serum thyroxine and TRAb, thyroid ultrasound and orbital computed tomography were used. PBMCs came from about 10 ml fresh peripheral blood. Researchers amplified the TCR beta CDR3 regions from RNA transcripts. In the first-round RT-PCR of the TCR CDR3, the HTBI primer set was used. TCRdb re-analysed the multiplex PCR reads in MiXCR, keeping a single row per CDR3 protein. The sample includes roughly 700,000 distinct CDR3 sequences, 35% of them seen just once.

The TCR was taken from a woman in her thirties or forties with Graves' hyperthyroidism. This sequence joins TRBV9 and TRBJ1-2, with a possible D match to TRBD1 (5 bases). Sequencing was done on a sample of blood. The CDR3 DNA follows: TGTGCCAGCAGCGCCACCGGCGGGACGGACCTTATGAGCTACACCTTC. Its protein product is CASSATGGTDLMSYTF.